These 13 T cell receptor beta chains share one sample of origin, sequenced in a study of technical replicates of blood from a handful of donors. The assay was immunoSEQ multiplex PCR, and TCRdb's table has in-frame clones only and misses some. The sample lists roughly 76,000 clones, about 90% occurring once. Sequencing used T cells isolated from PBMCs. Source of these receptors: a human donor in good health. Some clones in this sample may be carry-over from other donors' samples.

The chain combines TRBV28 with TRBJ2-7; D remains unclear. The CDR3 has 15 amino acids. Germline assignment: CDR1 MDHEN and CDR2 SYDVKM. Trimming took 1 base from V and 0 from J, leaving 10 bases between them. The chain's CDR3 is CASSLYAAGSYEQYF. DNA of the CDR3: TGTGCCAGCAGTTTATATGCGGCTGGCTCCTACGAGCAGTACTTC. Full variable domain (rest looked up from reference TRBV28 and TRBJ2-7): DVKVTQSSRYLVKRTGEKVFLECVQDMDHENMFWYRQDPGLGLRLIYFSYDVKMKEKGDIPEGYSVSREKKERFSLILESASTNQTSMYLCASSLYAAGSYEQYFGPGTRLTVT.

V gene TRBV7-8 combines with J gene TRBJ1-1; D is possibly TRBD1 (5 bases). Germline CDR1 and CDR2: SGHVS and FQNEAQ. Trimming cost V 7 bases and J 1 base, with 10 bases left between them. This CDR3 has 13 amino acids. DNA of the CDR3: TGTGCCAGCAACCCCGGGGGGAACACTGAAGCTTTCTTT. It translates to CASNPGGNTEAFF.

This sequence joins TRBV18 and TRBJ2-7; unclear D gene. The V and J ends lost 3 bases and 3 bases respectively, with 9 bases between them. Germline lookup yields CDR1 KGHSH and CDR2 LQKENI. This CDR3 is 13 amino acids long. The CDR3 loop is CASSPSPYYEQYF. The CDR3 DNA reads as TGTGCCAGCTCACCGAGTCCGTACTACGAGCAGTACTTC.

This chain links TRBV10-3 with TRBJ2-7; 7 bases fit TRBD2. The J segment lost 5 bases and the V segment lost 3 bases, leaving 7 bases of the junction unmatched. The CDR3 length is 14 residues. The germline V gene encodes CDR1 ENHRY and CDR2 SYGVKD. The CDR3 here is CAISEGRELDEQYF. The CDR3 bases are TGTGCCATCAGTGAAGGGCGGGAGCTGGACGAGCAGTACTTC.

V and J are TRBV6-5 and TRBJ2-3, with 14 bases lining up with TRBD2. The CDR3 is 15 residues long. V lost 4 bases to trimming and J lost 5 bases; unmatched junction nucleotides: 2. Germline V gene sequence: CDR1 MNHEY, CDR2 SVGAGI. DNA for the CDR3: TGTGCCAGCAGTTGGACTAGCGGGAGGATAGATACGCAGTATTTT. Translating it yields CASSWTSGRIDTQYF.

The chain joins TRBV9 to TRBJ2-5; D unclear. In germline, CDR1 is SGDLS, CDR2 YYNGEE. V was clipped by 4 bases and J by 5 bases, with 12 bases between them. CDR3 length equals 13 residues. The CDR3 DNA sequence: TGTGCCAGCAGCCTAGGAGCTAAGGAGACCCAGTACTTC. It is translated as CASSLGAKETQYF.

V usage is TRBV5-6 and J usage is TRBJ2-7; the match to TRBD1 covers 7 bases. V was pared by 1 base and J by 3 bases, with 7 bases of the junction left unmatched. Germline CDR1 SGHDT, CDR2 YYEEEE. The CDR3 runs 15 residues. The CDR3 sequence: CASSLLGGEFYEQYF. The DNA of the CDR3 is TGTGCCAGCAGCTTGTTAGGGGGCGAATTCTACGAGCAGTACTTC.

The chain combines TRBV2 with TRBJ1-1; possible D gene TRBD1, 6 bases. The length of the CDR3 is 13 residues. Trimming left V 4 bases short and J 10 bases short, with 16 bases between. Germline V gene data show CDR1 as SNHLY and CDR2 as FYNNEI. The CDR3 region has the DNA TGTGCCAGCAGTGCACAGGGTAGGATCGGAGCTTTCTTT. As protein: CASSAQGRIGAFF.

This clone was recorded only once. The chain recombines TRBV5-6 with TRBJ1-1, with D tentatively TRBD1 (6 bases). Germline CDR1 SGHDT, CDR2 YYEEEE. The CDR3 consists of 14 residues. V was pared by 4 bases and J by 1 base, with 11 bases between. The CDR3 DNA is TGTGCCAGCAGCCAGGGGACATCGAACACTGAAGCTTTCTTT. Its protein product is CASSQGTSNTEAFF.

V gene TRBV27 combines with J gene TRBJ2-2, with a weak D call TRBD1 (6 bases). CDR3 length equals 13 residues. Germline loops: CDR1 MNHEY, CDR2 SMNVEV (reference sequence). V dropped 2 bases and J dropped 7 bases, with 8 bases sitting between them. CDR3 sequence reads: CASSLSRGGELFF. The CDR3 coding sequence is TGTGCCAGCAGTTTAAGCAGGGGCGGGGAGCTGTTTTTT.

J is TRBJ2-1 and V is TRBV9; 9 nucleotides line up with TRBD2. CDR3 length: 16 amino acids. The germline gives CDR1 SGDLS, CDR2 YYNGEE. V shed 0 bases and J 5 bases; nucleotides not matched to a gene: 6. CDR3 amino acids: CASSVALAGNDNEQFF. The CDR3 DNA is TGTGCCAGCAGCGTAGCTCTAGCGGGAAACGACAATGAGCAGTTCTTC.

V and J are TRBV25-1 and TRBJ1-4, with 11 nucleotides matching TRBD1. The trim removed 6 bases at V and 9 bases at J, leaving 3 bases unmatched. CDR1 and CDR2 from the germline V gene are MGHDK and SYGVNS. The CDR3 has 13 residues. The CDR3 is CASRGQGAKKLFF. In DNA, the CDR3 is TGTGCCAGCAGAGGACAGGGGGCGAAAAAACTGTTTTTT.

The chain links TRBV7-2 to TRBJ2-2, with 11 bases lining up with TRBD2. Trimming removed 5 bases from V and 5 bases from J; junction bases left unmatched: 4. The CDR3 loop spans 15 amino acids. Germline loops: CDR1 SGHTA, CDR2 FQGNSA. The CDR3 region is CASSAGLAGTGELFF. The CDR3 DNA is TGTGCCAGCAGCGCCGGACTAGCGGGTACCGGGGAGCTGTTTTTT.